The TCR beta chain described here comes from a study of early T cells in non-severe SARS-CoV-2 infection. Looked up from germline, CDR1 is LGHNA and CDR2 is YSLEER. The V end was cut by 2 bases, the J end by 4 bases, with 12 bases between. The CDR3 contains 16 residues. TCRdb re-called the 5' RACE reads through MiXCR, storing one row per CDR3 protein. The sample has about 22,000 distinct CDR3 sequences; under 5.5% are singletons. Specimen: whole blood. The chain recombines TRBV4-3 with TRBJ1-6; maybe TRBD1 (5 bases). This clonotype was obtained from an adult who was a healthcare worker with PCR-confirmed SARS-CoV-2 infection or an uninfected control (not recorded which). The CDR3 DNA is TGCGCCAGCAGCCAACGAGACAGATCTTATAATTCACCCCTCCACTTT. This translates into CASSQRDRSYNSPLHF.